The 4 T cell receptor beta chains below all came from one sample that was sequenced in a study of spatial heterogeneity in lung cancer. TCRdb reanalysed the 5' RACE reads using MiXCR and keeps one entry per CDR3 protein. There are over 50,000 distinct CDR3 sequences in the sample; around 8.2% occur only once, and approximately 15% lies in the top ten. The time point denotes: sample taken at primary tumor resection. Unsorted whole RNA of tumor, nontumor lung or frozen PBMC was sequenced. This sample comprised PBMCs, obtained at surgery. These TCRs come from a female donor with early-stage non-small cell lung cancer.

The genes are TRBV5-1 and TRBJ2-5; weak D call: TRBD2 (6 bases). Trimming took 0 bases from V and 5 from J, leaving 11 bases between them. The germline gives CDR1 SGHRS, CDR2 YFSETQ. The CDR3 runs 14 residues. CDR3 region: CASSLAGGRETQYF. The CDR3 DNA sequence: TGCGCCAGCAGCTTGGCCGGGGGAAGGGAGACCCAGTACTTC. The variable domain in full, completed from reference TRBV5-1 and TRBJ2-5, reads KAGVTQTPRYLIKTRGQQVTLSCSPISGHRSVSWYQQTPGQGLQFLFEYFSETQRNKGNFPGRFSGRQFSNSRSEMNVSTLELGDSALYLCASSLAGGRETQYFGPGTRLLVL.

This clonotype was counted at least ten times. The chain carries TRBV12-3 or TRBV12-4 and TRBJ1-3; D gene uncertain. The CDR3 spans 14 residues. V lost 7 bases and J lost 2, with 12 bases in between. CDR3 amino acids: CASNIERAGNTIYF. Written as DNA, the CDR3 is TGTGCCAGCAATATTGAAAGGGCTGGAAACACCATATATTTT.

In its sample, this clonotype was seen a few times. The gene calls are TRBV2 and TRBJ2-7; D gene unclear. Germline V gene sequence: CDR1 SNHLY, CDR2 FYNNEI. The CDR3 runs 12 residues. V was shortened by 8 bases and J by 4 bases, with 12 bases between the two germline ends. The CDR3 DNA reads TGTGCCAGCTCCGAGACAATTTACGAGCAGTACGTC. This codes for CASSETIYEQYV.

The rearrangement links TRBV7-3 to TRBJ2-5; D not certain. This CDR3 has 15 residues. V was pared by 5 bases and J by 2 bases, with 15 bases between. From germline, CDR1 is SGHTA and CDR2 FQGTGA. CDR3 loop: CASSVAGRSQETQYF. For the CDR3, the DNA is TGTGCCAGCAGCGTGGCCGGGCGGTCACAAGAGACCCAGTACTTC.